This T cell receptor beta chain is from a study of breast tumors, draining lymph nodes, adjacent tissues. This clonotype was observed at least ten times. TCRdb used MiXCR to reprocess the multiplex PCR reads, holding one entry per CDR3 protein. The table lists about 100,000 distinct CDR3 sequences, 21% of them singletons. The CDR3 length is 16 residues. Germline CDR1 SGDLS, CDR2 YYNGEE. Trimming pared 4 bases from V and 0 bases from J, leaving 15 bases between. Samples came from axillary lymph nodes draining the breast cancer. This clonotype was sampled from a female donor with breast cancer. Some clones in this sample may be carry-over from other donors' samples. Sequenced: axillary lymph node tissue. The chain links TRBV9 to TRBJ2-3; no clear D. CDR3 sequence reads: CASSHRPADSTDTQYF. DNA of the CDR3: TGTGCCAGCAGCCATCGGCCGGCAGATAGCACAGATACGCAGTATTTT.